This TCR beta chain was captured in a study of regulatory T cells in long-lasting Graves disease. The study, taken as a whole, reports: New patients shared approximately 970 public clonotypes, and persistent patients shared more, with around 2,600.

With 3 bases removed from V and 0 bases from J, the gap between germline ends came to 12 bases. Germline loops: CDR1 GTSNPN, CDR2 SVGIG (reference sequence). This CDR3 is 14 amino acids long. The table lists this clonotype with a few counts. The antigen is not known. Sample time point: persistent/refractory GD, antithyroid drugs over 5 years with positive TRAb. The TCR library was made from RNA that had been extracted from PBMCs in TRIzol. Both iRepertoire HTBI primers and Arm-PCR of CDR3 regions were used to build the TCR beta libraries. TCRdb re-called the multiplex PCR reads with MiXCR, one entry per CDR3 protein. The sample carries roughly 300,000 distinct CDR3 sequences, 15% to 20% recorded once.

The sample here was peripheral blood mononuclear cells (PBMCs), taken when the disease was refractory, from a patient treated with antithyroid drugs. This sequence originates from a female donor with Graves disease. This chain links TRBV30 with TRBJ2-7; D may be TRBD2 (6 bases). The CDR3 reads CAWSRAGHSYEQYF. The CDR3 nucleotides are TGTGCCTGGAGCCGAGCGGGCCACTCCTACGAGCAGTACTTC.